This T cell receptor beta chain was sequenced for a study of regulatory T cells in long-lasting Graves disease. Study-level results: Favored gene segments in persistent disease were TRBV28, TRBJ1-2 and TRBJ2-5.

Construction of the TCR beta libraries employed iRepertoire HTBI primers in conjunction with Arm-PCR of CDR3 regions. Under the authors' procedure: Detected in the samples were about 58 TRBV and 12 to 15 TRBJ segments. MiXCR, run by TCRdb on the multiplex PCR reads, gives a single entry per CDR3 protein. These V and J calls are TCRdb output, not the study's own analysis. The top ten hold roughly an eighth of the sample, which has 350,000 to 450,000 distinct CDR3 sequences, roughly 23% seen once. Time point described: persistent/refractory GD, antithyroid drugs over 5 years with positive TRAb. PBMC RNA served as the TCR library source. Doctors identified Graves' disease using the American Thyroid Association guidelines. EDTA tubes collected nine milliliters of peripheral blood. The CDR3 sequence is 13 residues long. From germline, CDR1 is MDHEN and CDR2 SYDVKM. Trimming took off 7 bases at V and 5 bases at J, with 14 bases between the two ends.

This clonotype was seen ten or more times. Its antigen remains unidentified. This clonotype was obtained from a female donor with Graves disease. The chain carries TRBV28 and TRBJ2-5; D may match TRBD1 or TRBD2 (5 bases each). The sample consisted of peripheral blood mononuclear cells (PBMCs), taken when the disease was refractory, from a patient treated with antithyroid drugs. The CDR3 sequence is CASIGGWGETQYF. In DNA, the CDR3 is TGTGCCAGCATCGGCGGGTGGGGGGAGACCCAGTACTTC.